This entry describes one T cell receptor (beta chain). The authors' processing: Reference gene primer amplification gave estimated nucleated cell counts. Assay used: immunoSEQ multiplex PCR; TCRdb lists only in-frame clones, some missing. V and J calls and clone size are copied from that table; D and trimming were computed from the DNA. The table lists around 88,000 clones, around 80% of them singletons, with 8% to 9% in the top ten. The data originate from a study of blood T cell repertoires in COVID-19. The wider study: Samples came from the United States, Italy and Spain, spanning acute and convalescent COVID-19.

The CDR3 is 16 amino acids. Trimming shortened V by 2 bases and J by 3 bases, and 17 bases separated the two germline ends. Germline V lookup: CDR1 SQVTM, CDR2 ANQGSEA. The receptor was isolated from a man over 45 who had recovered from COVID-19. Sequencing was performed on peripheral blood. This rearrangement joins TRBV29-1 to TRBJ2-1; a possible D gene is TRBD2 (6 bases). The CDR3 is CSVEFLGLRGYNEQFF. In DNA, the CDR3 is TGCAGCGTTGAATTCTTGGGACTGCGGGGCTACAATGAGCAGTTCTTC.